This T cell receptor beta chain was recovered during a study of blood T cell repertoires in COVID-19. Repertoires were generated with immunoSEQ multiplex PCR, while TCRdb's copy carries only in-frame clones and drops some. This table has about 230,000 clones, under 90% appearing once. This CDR3 is 15 amino acids long. The V and J ends lost 7 bases and 4 bases, in that order; junction bases with no gene match: 5. Germline V CDR1 and CDR2: LNHDA, SQIVND (reference sequence). The sequencing sample was made of peripheral blood. This rearrangement joins TRBV19 to TRBJ2-3; 13 nucleotides match TRBD2. This sequence was found in a man aged 50-59 years with COVID-19, enrolled during active disease. The chain's CDR3 is CASTRTSGSADTQYF. As DNA, the CDR3 is TGTGCCAGTACCCGGACTAGCGGGAGTGCAGATACGCAGTATTTT.